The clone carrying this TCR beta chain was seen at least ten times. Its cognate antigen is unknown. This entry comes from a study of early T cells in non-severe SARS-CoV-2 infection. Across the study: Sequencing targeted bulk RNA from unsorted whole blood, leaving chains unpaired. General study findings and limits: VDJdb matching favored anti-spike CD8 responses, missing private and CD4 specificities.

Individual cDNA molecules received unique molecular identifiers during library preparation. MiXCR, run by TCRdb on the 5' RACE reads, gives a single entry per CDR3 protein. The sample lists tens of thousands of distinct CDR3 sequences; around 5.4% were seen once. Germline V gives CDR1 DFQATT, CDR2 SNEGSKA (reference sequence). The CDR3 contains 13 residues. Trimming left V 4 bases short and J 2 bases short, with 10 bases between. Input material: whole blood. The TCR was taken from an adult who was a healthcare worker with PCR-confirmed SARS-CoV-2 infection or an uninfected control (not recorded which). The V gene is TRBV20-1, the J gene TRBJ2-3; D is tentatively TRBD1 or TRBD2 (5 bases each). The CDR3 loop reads CSAITGTTDTQYF. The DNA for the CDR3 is TGCAGTGCTATCACTGGGACCACAGATACGCAGTATTTT.